The sequence of this TCR beta chain was determined in a study of patients and donors after allogeneic stem cell transplantation. TCRdb reprocessed the RT-PCR reads via MiXCR and lists one record per CDR3 protein. The sample carries roughly 200,000 distinct CDR3 sequences, around two fifths recorded once. This CDR3 is 16 amino acids long. CDR1 is MNHEY and CDR2 is SVGAGI in the germline V gene. Trimming cost V 5 bases and J 4 bases, with 20 bases left between them. V usage is TRBV6-5 and J usage is TRBJ2-5; possibly TRBD2 for D (5 bases). This TCR was sampled from a human donor who was either an allogeneic HSCT recipient or a stem cell or donor lymphocyte infusion donor (not recorded which). It is not recorded whose cells these are; they may come from a transplant donor. What was sequenced was blood, either unsorted or a sorted T cell fraction (not recorded which). The CDR3, as DNA: TGTGCCAGCAGTCCGAGAGACTACATTCGGGGAGAGACCCAGTACTTC. This sequence encodes CASSPRDYIRGETQYF.